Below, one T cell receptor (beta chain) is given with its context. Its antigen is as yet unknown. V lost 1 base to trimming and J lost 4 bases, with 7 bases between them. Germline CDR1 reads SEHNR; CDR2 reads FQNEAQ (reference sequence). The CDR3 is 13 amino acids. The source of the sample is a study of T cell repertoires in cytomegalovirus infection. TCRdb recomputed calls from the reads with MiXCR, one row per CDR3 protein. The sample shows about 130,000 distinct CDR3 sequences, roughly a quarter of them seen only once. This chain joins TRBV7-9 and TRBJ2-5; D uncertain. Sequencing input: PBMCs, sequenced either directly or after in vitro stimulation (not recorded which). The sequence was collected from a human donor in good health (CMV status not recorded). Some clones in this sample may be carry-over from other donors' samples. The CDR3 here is CASSLEGLETQYF. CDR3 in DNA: TGTGCCAGCAGCTTAGAAGGATTAGAGACCCAGTACTTC.